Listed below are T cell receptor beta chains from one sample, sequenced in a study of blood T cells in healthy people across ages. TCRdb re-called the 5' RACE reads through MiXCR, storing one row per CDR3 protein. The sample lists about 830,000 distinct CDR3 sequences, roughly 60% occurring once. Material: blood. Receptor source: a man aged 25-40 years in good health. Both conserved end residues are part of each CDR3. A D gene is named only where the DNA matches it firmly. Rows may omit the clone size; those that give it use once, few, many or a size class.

TGTGCCAGTAGTATCAAGTCCGAGGGCTATGGCTACACCTTC,CASSIKSEGYGYTF,NA,TRBJ1-2,14,NA,TRBV19
TGTGCCAGCAGTTCCACAGACCTTCCCTACGAGCAGTACTTC,CASSSTDLPYEQYF,NA,TRBJ2-7,14,NA,TRBV25-1
TGTGCCAGCAGCTTAGGGCCCGCATCTCGGGACATTCAGTACTTC,CASSLGPASRDIQYF,few,TRBJ2-4,15,NA,TRBV7-2
TGCAACGTTCTGGGGGACTTCTCCTACGAGCAGTACTTC,CNVLGDFSYEQYF,once,TRBJ2-7,13,NA,TRBV29-1
TGTGCCAGCAGCTCACAACACGTGGTTAGCAATCAGCCCCAGCATTTT,CASSSQHVVSNQPQHF,few,TRBJ1-5,16,NA,TRBV7-2
TGTGCCAGCAGGGCTAGCGGGAGGACCTACGAGCAGTACTTC,CASRASGRTYEQYF,few,TRBJ2-7,14,TRBD2,TRBV28
TGTGACTGCAGCCAAAGAAAGGGAGATACGCAGTATTTT,CDCSQRKGDTQYF,NA,TRBJ2-3,13,NA,TRBV4-2
TGTGCCAGCAGCGTTGCGAGCGGGGCGCTCGCAGATACGCAGTATTTT,CASSVASGALADTQYF,NA,TRBJ2-3,16,TRBD2,TRBV9
TGTGCCAGCAGCTCCTACGGGGCTAGCGATCCCCAGTACTTC,CASSSYGASDPQYF,few,TRBJ2-5,14,NA,TRBV11-2
TGTGCCAGCAGATCGACAGGGGGAACACGGAATGCTTTCTTT,CASRSTGGTRNAFF,few,TRBJ1-1,14,TRBD1,TRBV27
TGTGCCTCGACCCCGGGACAAGCTAACTATGGCTACACCTTC,CASTPGQANYGYTF,NA,TRBJ1-2,14,NA,TRBV30
TGTGCCAGCACCAGCCCCGAGGTTTGGGCGCAGTATTTT,CASTSPEVWAQYF,NA,TRBJ2-3,13,NA,TRBV7-2
TGCAGTGCTAGCGGCCCCAAGATGAGCTCCTACAATGAGCAGTTCTTC,CSASGPKMSSYNEQFF,few,TRBJ2-1,16,NA,TRBV20-1
TGCAGCGTTGAAAGAAACGAAGAGACCCAGTACTTC,CSVERNEETQYF,NA,TRBJ2-5,12,NA,TRBV29-1
TGCAGCGTTGAAGCGGCGACCACAGATACGCAGTATTTT,CSVEAATTDTQYF,NA,TRBJ2-3,13,NA,TRBV29-1
TGCAGTGCTTACGCAGTGTCTGGTAGAGAGACCCAGTACTTC,CSAYAVSGRETQYF,NA,TRBJ2-5,14,NA,TRBV20-1
TGTGCCGCCACGTCTTCGGGACAATCCCTCACAGATACGCAGTATTTT,CAATSSGQSLTDTQYF,NA,TRBJ2-3,16,NA,TRBV24-1
TGTGCCAGCAGAGGACTAAAAAACATTCAGTACTTC,CASRGLKNIQYF,NA,TRBJ2-4,12,NA,TRBV2
TGTGCCAGCAGTTACTCTCCCGGGGGAGCCGACGAGCAGTACTTC,CASSYSPGGADEQYF,NA,TRBJ2-7,15,NA,TRBV6-5
TGTGCCATCAGTGGTCCAGATTTAAGCTCCTACGAGCAGTACTTC,CAISGPDLSSYEQYF,NA,TRBJ2-7,15,NA,TRBV10-3
TGTGCCAGCTCACCACCCATTCGGGAGACCCAGTACTTC,CASSPPIRETQYF,NA,TRBJ2-5,13,NA,TRBV18
TGTGCCAGCAGTTACAATTTGGAGCGGGGGCATCTCGATGGCTACACCTTC,CASSYNLERGHLDGYTF,NA,TRBJ1-2,17,NA,TRBV6-5
TGTGCCAGCAGTCATCCGGGACTAGCGGGAAATACGCAGTATTTT,CASSHPGLAGNTQYF,NA,TRBJ2-3,15,TRBD2,TRBV7-9
TGTGCCAGCAGTACCCATGCGTCAGGGGGCACTGAAGCTTTCTTT,CASSTHASGGTEAFF,once,TRBJ1-1,15,TRBD1,TRBV5-6
TGTGCCAGCAGTTACGGACCCTATCAAGGCTACGAGCAGTACTTC,CASSYGPYQGYEQYF,few,TRBJ2-7,15,NA,TRBV6-2/TRBV6-3
TGTGCCAGCAGTTGGCTTTCTGAGCAGTTCTTC,CASSWLSEQFF,few,TRBJ2-1,11,NA,TRBV27
TGTGCCAGCAGCCCCGGGACCTCCTACGAGCAGTACTTC,CASSPGTSYEQYF,many,TRBJ2-7,13,NA,TRBV18
TGTGCCAGCAGCCAACAGGGAGGCAATCAGCCCCAGCATTTT,CASSQQGGNQPQHF,NA,TRBJ1-5,14,NA,TRBV12-3/TRBV12-4
TGTGCCAGCAGATTTACCGGGACTGCCACAGATACGCAGTATTTT,CASRFTGTATDTQYF,NA,TRBJ2-3,15,NA,TRBV6-5
TGTGCCAGCTCACCAGAGACACGAGGAGATACGCAGTATTTT,CASSPETRGDTQYF,NA,TRBJ2-3,14,NA,TRBV18
TGCGCCAGCAGCCAAGAGGCCGTGGGAGATACGCAGTATTTT,CASSQEAVGDTQYF,NA,TRBJ2-3,14,NA,TRBV4-1
TGTGCCAGCAGCTTATCCGGCTGGCGGTCCTACAATGAGCAGTTCTTC,CASSLSGWRSYNEQFF,NA,TRBJ2-1,16,NA,TRBV7-2
TGTGCCAGCAGAATGTCCTCCGGGACAGGGACCTACGAGCAGTACTTC,CASRMSSGTGTYEQYF,NA,TRBJ2-7,16,TRBD1,TRBV28
TGTGCCAGCAGCCCACAGGGAACGTCCTACAATGAGCAGTTCTTC,CASSPQGTSYNEQFF,NA,TRBJ2-1,15,NA,TRBV6-1
TGCGCCAGCAGCCTAGGAGACGTCTCTGGGGCCAACGTCCTGACTTTC,CASSLGDVSGANVLTF,few,TRBJ2-6,16,NA,TRBV4-3
TGCAGTGCTAGAGGACCTAACACTGAAGCTTTCTTT,CSARGPNTEAFF,few,TRBJ1-1,12,NA,TRBV20-1
TGTGCCAGCAGTTTACAGGCCCAAGTAAGCACAGATACGCAGTATTTT,CASSLQAQVSTDTQYF,NA,TRBJ2-3,16,NA,TRBV27
TGCAGTTCGGACAGCCCAGACACTAATGAAAAACTGTTTTTT,CSSDSPDTNEKLFF,NA,TRBJ1-4,14,NA,TRBV20-1
TGCAGCGTCTCCGGGAGGGCCTTCGGAGAGACCCAGTACTTC,CSVSGRAFGETQYF,NA,TRBJ2-5,14,TRBD2,TRBV29-1
TGCAGTGCTAGAGGTGCAGGGGTGGTTCACGAGCAGTACTTC,CSARGAGVVHEQYF,NA,TRBJ2-7,14,NA,TRBV20-1
TGTGCCAGCAGGTCCCCCGGGGCAGGCTTGTATGGCTACACCTTC,CASRSPGAGLYGYTF,NA,TRBJ1-2,15,NA,TRBV6-5
TGTGCCAGCAGCAATCCGGGATTCTACTACGAGCAGTACTTC,CASSNPGFYYEQYF,NA,TRBJ2-7,14,NA,TRBV7-2